This T cell receptor (beta chain) was profiled in a study of cytomegalovirus exposure and HLA in healthy donors. On the study more broadly: The 120 or so validation repertoires were produced on the same platform as the approximately 620 repertoires of the first cohort. This was reported in a later analysis.

Germline V CDR1 and CDR2: GTSNPN, SVGIG (reference sequence). This CDR3 comprises 13 residues. Trimming pared 0 bases from V and 7 bases from J, leaving 10 bases between. Study conclusions and caveats: Some 150 TCR beta chains were listed as cytomegalovirus-associated.

This clone was counted a few times. Its antigen is not identified. Assay: immunoSEQ multiplex PCR; the TCRdb copy retains only in-frame clones and omits some. The sample has under 250,000 clones; around 78% are singletons. The sequencing input was PBMCs. This TCR derives from a woman in her late teens or twenties in good health and CMV-seronegative. The genes are TRBV30 and TRBJ1-5, with no clear D. CDR3 residues: CAWSVETGQPQHF. CDR3 bases: TGTGCCTGGAGTGTAGAGACGGGCCAGCCCCAGCATTTT.